The text below deals with one TCR beta chain. As yet, its antigen is unknown. The germline V and J ends were trimmed by 5 bases and 7 bases, with 15 bases remaining between them. This CDR3 contains 13 residues. The germline V gene has CDR1 LNHDA and CDR2 SQIVND (reference sequence). This sample was taken from a study of PD-1 blockade in classical Hodgkin lymphoma. Only in-frame clones appear in the TCRdb table, and some are missing; sequencing was by immunoSEQ multiplex PCR. The table shows about 7,100 clones, with roughly 80% occurring only once. Study results and caveats: Among the patients, those starting nivolumab under 1 year after ASCT were excluded. A significant rise in TCR diversity was seen by C4D1 for CD4+ cells but not for CD8+ cells.

Exposure to brentuximab vedotin varied, and each patient had relapsed following autologous stem cell transplantation. Patients reached a best response of complete response, partial response or progressive disease. Specimen: peripheral blood mononuclear cells (PBMCs), collected at baseline. The rearrangement links TRBV19 to TRBJ2-7; no definite D call. This sequence originates from a human donor with classical Hodgkin lymphoma. DNA for the CDR3: TGTGCCAGTAGTCTATCTTTTGGGCGAGAGCAGTACTTC. It specifies CASSLSFGREQYF.